This TCR beta chain is drawn from a study of OX40 agonist ivuxolimab in advanced cancers. Across the study: Of the patients, three showed partial responses, one with hepatocellular carcinoma and two with cutaneous melanoma.

The germline CDR1 and CDR2 sequences are LNHDA and SQIVND (reference sequence). V dropped 2 bases and J dropped 2 bases, with 10 bases sitting between them. This CDR3 contains 14 residues. Generated by immunoSEQ multiplex PCR, the TCRdb table keeps only in-frame clones and is missing some. The table shows 70,000 or so clones, with roughly nine tenths occurring only once. In regard to this clone: Its antigen remains unknown.

Findings and caveats of the study: Clonal expansion from baseline to week 6 occurred in both CD4+ and CD8+ T cells.

The chain employs TRBV19 and TRBJ2-7; a weak D match, TRBD1 (5 bases). The starting material was CD4+ or CD8+ T cells sorted from blood, obtained in a trial of the OX40 agonist ivuxolimab. This clonotype originated in an adult with an advanced solid tumor such as melanoma, head and neck, liver or kidney cancer. This CDR3 reads CASSIQGQAYEQYF. The DNA for the CDR3 is TGTGCCAGTAGTATACAGGGTCAAGCCTACGAGCAGTACTTC.